One and the same sample provided the 31 T cell receptor beta chains below, sequenced in a study of cytomegalovirus exposure and HLA in healthy donors. This table comes from immunoSEQ multiplex PCR, and its TCRdb copy is limited to in-frame clones, with some not included. In the table there are about 240,000 clones, 80% to 90% of which are singletons. The sequencing sample was made of PBMCs. The receptor source for this set is a man aged 18-30 years in good health and CMV-seronegative.

The chain links TRBV28 to TRBJ1-4; a possible D gene is TRBD1 (5 bases). The CDR3 is 13 residues long. With 7 bases removed from V and 10 bases from J, the gap between germline ends came to 16 bases. Looked up from germline, CDR1 is MDHEN and CDR2 is SYDVKM. The CDR3 coding sequence is TGTGCCAGCACCCGGGACTCCGCTGCAAAACTGTTTTTT. It codes for CASTRDSAAKLFF.

The chain combines TRBV10-1 with TRBJ2-1; 8 positions match TRBD1. The V segment lost 3 bases and the J segment 4 bases; nucleotides outside the gene matches: 2. CDR1 WNHNN and CDR2 SYGVQD come from the germline V gene (reference sequence). The CDR3 consists of 14 residues. CDR3: CASSDRTGYNEQFF. The CDR3 DNA reads TGCGCCAGCAGTGATAGGACAGGGTACAATGAGCAGTTCTTC.

The chain employs TRBV11-2 and TRBJ1-3, with D uncertain. V dropped 8 bases and J dropped 2 bases, with 7 bases sitting between them. The CDR3 contains 12 residues. Germline assignment: CDR1 SGHAT and CDR2 FQNNGV. The CDR3 protein is CASESPGNTIYF. CDR3 bases: TGTGCCAGCGAGTCGCCTGGAAACACCATATATTTT.

The table lists this clone with a count of one. The chain is built from TRBV5-4 and TRBJ2-7; D may be TRBD1 (7 bases). CDR1 is SGHNT, CDR2 YYREEE, per germline (reference sequence). There are 14 residues in the CDR3. Trimming took off 2 bases at V and 1 base at J, with 10 bases between the two ends. The CDR3 reads CASSFQGGSYEQYF. For the CDR3, the DNA is TGTGCCAGCAGCTTCCAGGGGGGATCCTACGAGCAGTACTTC.

For this clone: This same CDR3 is encoded by further DNA sequences in the sample. The rearrangement uses TRBV11-2 and TRBJ2-7, with 7 positions matching TRBD2. The V gene's germline CDR1 is SGHAT and CDR2 FQNNGV. V lost 1 base, J lost 2 bases, and 2 bases stayed unmatched. CDR3 length equals 14 residues. Here the CDR3 DNA reads TGTGCCAGCAGCTTAGGAGCGGGGCCCTACGAGCAGTACTTC. The encoded protein is CASSLGAGPYEQYF.

The chain links TRBV28 to TRBJ2-1; 7 positions match TRBD2. Looked up from germline, CDR1 is MDHEN and CDR2 is SYDVKM. The V gene end was trimmed by 4 bases and the J gene end by 8 bases; junction bases not matched to a gene: 11. This CDR3 is built from 15 residues. The CDR3 coding sequence is TGTGCCAGCAGTTCTCCCCCCGGACTAGTGTATGAGCAGTTCTTC. This codes for CASSSPPGLVYEQFF.

The chain couples TRBV7-2 to TRBJ1-6; 7 nucleotides agree with TRBD1. Germline V CDR1 and CDR2: SGHTA, FQGNSA. J lost 11 bases, V lost 3 bases, and 4 bases had no gene match. CDR3 length: 13 amino acids. The CDR3: CASSLTGRPPLHF. The DNA of the CDR3 is TGTGCCAGCAGCTTGACAGGGCGACCACCCCTCCACTTT.

The chain employs TRBV5-4 and TRBJ2-7; 8 nucleotides line up with TRBD1. CDR3 length equals 13 residues. Germline CDR1 SGHNT, CDR2 YYREEE (reference sequence). Trimming cost V 6 bases and J 6 bases; bases outside gene matches: 8. CDR3 region: CASTSDREGEQYF. CDR3 DNA sequence: TGTGCCAGCACCTCGGACAGGGAAGGCGAGCAGTACTTC.

The chain is built from TRBV5-6 and TRBJ1-6; D might be TRBD1 (6 bases). This CDR3 has 15 residues. Germline CDR1 is SGHDT and CDR2 is YYEEEE. V was trimmed by 1 base and J by 7 bases, leaving 12 bases between them. The CDR3 DNA is TGTGCCAGCAGCTTGCGGGGGGCAGGGAATTCACCCCTCCACTTT. This translates into CASSLRGAGNSPLHF.

The DNA of the CDR3 is TGTGCCACCAGCACCCCGGACAGGGAAGATGGCTACACCTTC. Translated: CATSTPDREDGYTF. The chain joins TRBV15 to TRBJ1-2; TRBD1 matches at 8 bases. This CDR3 is built from 14 residues. J was trimmed by 6 bases and V by 4 bases; bases with no gene match: 7. Germline CDR1 reads LNHNV; CDR2 reads YYDKDF (reference sequence).

The V call is TRBV29-1, the J call TRBJ2-5; no clear D. V lost 4 bases and J lost 8, with 17 bases in between. This CDR3 contains 13 residues. The germline V gene encodes CDR1 SQVTM and CDR2 ANQGSEA. The CDR3 DNA reads as TGCAGCGTTGGCAGTCCCGTAGCACTAACCCAGTACTTC. Translated, it gives CSVGSPVALTQYF.

V usage is TRBV28 and J usage is TRBJ2-5; D remains ambiguous. Germline V gene sequence: CDR1 MDHEN, CDR2 SYDVKM. CDR3 length equals 14 residues. Trimming removed 1 base from V and 4 bases from J, with 10 bases in between. CDR3 coding DNA: TGTGCCAGCAGTTTATTCGGGTGGGTAGAGACCCAGTACTTC. It translates to CASSLFGWVETQYF.

CDR3 bases: TGTGCCAGCAGAGAGCGGGGGGGCCGTGTAGATACGCAGTATTTT. It specifies CASRERGGRVDTQYF. The chain employs TRBV2 and TRBJ2-3; 10 nucleotides match TRBD2. The CDR3 runs to 15 residues. Trimming at V came to 6 bases and at J to 5 bases, leaving 8 bases not matched to a gene. Germline assignment: CDR1 SNHLY and CDR2 FYNNEI.

To note about this clone: This could be a read error, since a much larger clone is one nucleotide away. The identical CDR3 is also encoded by other nucleotide sequences in the sample. This chain connects TRBV7-3 to TRBJ2-5, with TRBD2 identical over 9 bases. V lost 5 bases, J lost 5 bases, and 3 bases stayed unmatched. CDR3 length: 13 residues. CDR1 SGHTA and CDR2 FQGTGA come from the germline V gene. CDR3 sequence: CASSLREGETQYF. The CDR3 DNA follows: TGTGCCAGCAGCCTGCGGGAGGGCGAGACCCAGTACTTC. The full variable domain, rest sourced from reference TRBV7-3 and TRBJ2-5, is GAGVSQTPSNKVTEKGKYVELRCDPISGHTALYWYRQSLGQGPEFLIYFQGTGAADDSGLPNDRFFAVRPEGSVSTLKIQRTERGDSAVYLCASSLREGETQYFGPGTRLLVL.

This chain connects TRBV5-1 to TRBJ2-1; 8 positions agree with TRBD1. Germline values: CDR1 SGHRS, CDR2 YFSETQ. With 0 bases clipped from V and 10 bases from J, the junction kept 9 bases outside the gene matches. This CDR3 is built from 15 residues. CDR3 sequence reads: CASSLGAGQEREQFF. The CDR3 DNA reads as TGCGCCAGCAGCTTGGGGGCGGGACAGGAACGGGAGCAGTTCTTC.

The count of this clone is one. The genes are TRBV27 and TRBJ2-2; tentatively, D is TRBD2 (5 bases). Trimming took off 4 bases at V and 2 bases at J, with 14 bases between the two ends. Per germline, CDR1 MNHEY and CDR2 SMNVEV (reference sequence). The CDR3 is made up of 16 amino acids. The CDR3 here is CASSSRDYINTGELFF. DNA for the CDR3: TGTGCCAGCAGTTCCCGCGACTACATCAACACCGGGGAGCTGTTTTTT.

This clone was counted once. V usage is TRBV27 and J usage is TRBJ2-7; 8 bases fit TRBD1. The CDR3 runs to 15 residues. The ends lost 0 bases at V and 6 bases at J; junction bases unmatched: 7. Germline V gives CDR1 MNHEY, CDR2 SMNVEV (reference sequence). CDR3 sequence reads: CASSLSSQGASEQYF. The CDR3 DNA sequence: TGTGCCAGCAGTTTATCGAGTCAGGGGGCCTCCGAGCAGTACTTC.

The chain carries TRBV19 and TRBJ2-3, with a tentative D call TRBD1 (6 bases). Trimming cost V 6 bases and J 2 bases, with 9 bases left between them. Germline CDR1 is LNHDA and CDR2 is SQIVND (reference sequence). The CDR3 has 13 amino acids. The CDR3 DNA reads TGTGCCAGTAGACAGGGTTCCACAGATACGCAGTATTTT. Translation: CASRQGSTDTQYF.

The DNA of the CDR3 is TGTGCGGCGTGGGGACTCGGGGAGCTGTTTTTT. This translates into CAAWGLGELFF. The J gene is TRBJ2-2, the V gene TRBV28, with D possibly matching TRBD2 (6 bases). The CDR3 is 11 amino acids. From germline, CDR1 is MDHEN and CDR2 SYDVKM.

In DNA, the CDR3 is TGTGCCAGCAGCTCTGACAAGGATCAGCCCCAGCATTTT. Amino acids: CASSSDKDQPQHF. V and J are TRBV7-2 and TRBJ1-5; D gene unclear. This CDR3 spans 13 amino acids. The V end lost 4 bases, the J end lost 5 bases, and 9 bases lay between the germline ends. Germline loops: CDR1 SGHTA, CDR2 FQGNSA. Based on the CDR3 plus reference TRBV7-2 and TRBJ1-5, the full variable domain is GAGVSQSPSNKVTEKGKDVELRCDPISGHTALYWYRQSLGQGLEFLIYFQGNSAPDKSGLPSDRFSAERTGGSVSTLTIQRTQQEDSAVYLCASSSDKDQPQHFGDGTRLSIL.

V and J are TRBV14 and TRBJ2-1; 14 nucleotides match TRBD2. There are 16 residues in the CDR3. J was trimmed by 10 bases and V by 4 bases; bases with no gene match: 9. The germline V gene encodes CDR1 SGHDN and CDR2 FVKESK. This chain's CDR3 is CASSPYRGLAGDEQFF. The CDR3 coding sequence is TGTGCCAGCAGCCCCTATAGGGGACTAGCGGGAGACGAGCAGTTCTTC.

The chain is built from TRBV27 and TRBJ1-1; no clear D gene. The germline gives CDR1 MNHEY, CDR2 SMNVEV (reference sequence). The V end lost 6 bases, the J end lost 1 base, and 12 bases lay between the germline ends. This CDR3 spans 14 amino acids. CDR3 in amino acids: CASSSFSENTEAFF. The DNA for the CDR3 is TGTGCCAGCAGCTCGTTCTCAGAGAACACTGAAGCTTTCTTT.

This clone was found a few times. This rearrangement joins TRBV23-1 to TRBJ1-2; weak D call: TRBD1 (6 bases). TRBV23-1 has ORF status, its function being uncertain. Trimming removed 8 bases from V and 1 base from J, with 23 bases in between. The CDR3 runs to 17 residues. Here the CDR3 reads CASGRAFPQGGNYGYTF. Here the CDR3 DNA reads TGCGCCAGCGGCAGAGCATTCCCCCAAGGGGGTAACTATGGCTACACCTTC.

This clone was seen more than once but under ten times. The chain recombines TRBV30 with TRBJ1-2; TRBD1 agrees at 8 bases. V lost 4 bases, J lost 7 bases, and 11 bases stayed unmatched. The CDR3 contains 14 residues. Germline V gene lookup returns CDR1 GTSNPN and CDR2 SVGIG (reference sequence). DNA of the CDR3: TGTGCCTGGATCGGGACAGGATTTCGATCTGGCTACACCTTC. As protein: CAWIGTGFRSGYTF.

The genes are TRBV28 and TRBJ1-2; D unclear. The germline V and J ends were trimmed by 3 bases and 4 bases, with 15 bases remaining between them. The CDR3 is 15 amino acids. In germline, CDR1 is MDHEN, CDR2 SYDVKM. In nucleotides, the CDR3 is TGTGCCAGCAGTTTTACGGCTAGCTTAGCCTATGGCTACACCTTC. Protein sequence: CASSFTASLAYGYTF.

V usage is TRBV19 and J usage is TRBJ2-7; 8 nucleotides line up with TRBD1. The germline V gene has CDR1 LNHDA and CDR2 SQIVND (reference sequence). Trimming removed 3 bases from V and 2 bases from J; junction bases left unmatched: 3. CDR3 length: 14 residues. CDR3 nucleotides: TGTGCCAGTAGTATTCAGGGGGCCACCTACGAGCAGTACTTC. The encoded protein is CASSIQGATYEQYF.

The chain combines TRBV7-2 with TRBJ2-7, with 12 nucleotides matching TRBD2. CDR3 size: 16 residues. Germline V lookup: CDR1 SGHTA, CDR2 FQGNSA. The trim removed 0 bases at V and 3 bases at J, leaving 3 bases unmatched. CDR3 loop: CASSLAASGRGYEQYF. The DNA of the CDR3 is TGTGCCAGCAGCTTAGCGGCTAGCGGGAGGGGCTACGAGCAGTACTTC.

The chain uses TRBV4-3 and TRBJ2-1; 11 nucleotides align to TRBD2. The germline V gene encodes CDR1 LGHNA and CDR2 YSLEER. The CDR3 spans 16 residues. V shed 3 bases and J 7 bases; nucleotides not matched to a gene: 8. CDR3: CASSQSRGLAENEQFF. Here the CDR3 DNA reads TGCGCCAGCAGCCAGTCCCGGGGACTAGCGGAGAATGAGCAGTTCTTC.

The V gene is TRBV7-2, the J gene TRBJ2-7, with TRBD2 matching 7 bases. Germline CDR1 reads SGHTA; CDR2 reads FQGNSA. The CDR3 is 14 amino acids. V dropped 1 base and J dropped 6; count of bases not matched to a gene: 6. CDR3 loop: CASSLVTSAGEQYF. The CDR3 region has the DNA TGTGCCAGCAGCTTAGTAACTAGCGCGGGCGAGCAGTACTTC.

The chain recombines TRBV4-1 with TRBJ1-1; D is ambiguous. This CDR3 comprises 13 residues. CDR1 and CDR2 from the germline V gene are MGHRA and YSYEKL. Deletions cut 1 base from V and 5 bases from J, with 8 bases between. CDR3 bases: TGCGCCAGCAGCCAAGTAGGAGCAACTGAAGCTTTCTTT. This encodes CASSQVGATEAFF.

The chain combines TRBV4-3 with TRBJ1-5, with unresolved D. V lost 1 base and J 1 base, leaving 5 bases between the germline ends. CDR3 length: 14 residues. CDR1 LGHNA and CDR2 YSLEER come from the germline V gene. CDR3 sequence (DNA): TGCGCCAGCAGCCAAGGGCAGAGCAATCAGCCCCAGCATTTT. As protein: CASSQGQSNQPQHF.